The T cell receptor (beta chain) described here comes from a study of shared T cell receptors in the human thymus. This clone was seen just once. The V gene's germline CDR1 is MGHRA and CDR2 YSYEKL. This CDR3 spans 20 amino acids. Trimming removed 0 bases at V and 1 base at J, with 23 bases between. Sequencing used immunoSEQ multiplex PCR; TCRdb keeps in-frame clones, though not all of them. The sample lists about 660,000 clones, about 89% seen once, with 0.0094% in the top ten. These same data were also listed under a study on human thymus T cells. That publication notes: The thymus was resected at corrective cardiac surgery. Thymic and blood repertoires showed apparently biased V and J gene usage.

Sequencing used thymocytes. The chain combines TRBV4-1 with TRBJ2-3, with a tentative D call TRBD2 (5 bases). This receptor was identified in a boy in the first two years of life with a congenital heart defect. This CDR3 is CASSQDRGPELAAGTDTQYF. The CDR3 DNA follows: TGCGCCAGCAGCCAAGATCGAGGGCCTGAGTTAGCAGCTGGCACAGATACGCAGTATTTT.